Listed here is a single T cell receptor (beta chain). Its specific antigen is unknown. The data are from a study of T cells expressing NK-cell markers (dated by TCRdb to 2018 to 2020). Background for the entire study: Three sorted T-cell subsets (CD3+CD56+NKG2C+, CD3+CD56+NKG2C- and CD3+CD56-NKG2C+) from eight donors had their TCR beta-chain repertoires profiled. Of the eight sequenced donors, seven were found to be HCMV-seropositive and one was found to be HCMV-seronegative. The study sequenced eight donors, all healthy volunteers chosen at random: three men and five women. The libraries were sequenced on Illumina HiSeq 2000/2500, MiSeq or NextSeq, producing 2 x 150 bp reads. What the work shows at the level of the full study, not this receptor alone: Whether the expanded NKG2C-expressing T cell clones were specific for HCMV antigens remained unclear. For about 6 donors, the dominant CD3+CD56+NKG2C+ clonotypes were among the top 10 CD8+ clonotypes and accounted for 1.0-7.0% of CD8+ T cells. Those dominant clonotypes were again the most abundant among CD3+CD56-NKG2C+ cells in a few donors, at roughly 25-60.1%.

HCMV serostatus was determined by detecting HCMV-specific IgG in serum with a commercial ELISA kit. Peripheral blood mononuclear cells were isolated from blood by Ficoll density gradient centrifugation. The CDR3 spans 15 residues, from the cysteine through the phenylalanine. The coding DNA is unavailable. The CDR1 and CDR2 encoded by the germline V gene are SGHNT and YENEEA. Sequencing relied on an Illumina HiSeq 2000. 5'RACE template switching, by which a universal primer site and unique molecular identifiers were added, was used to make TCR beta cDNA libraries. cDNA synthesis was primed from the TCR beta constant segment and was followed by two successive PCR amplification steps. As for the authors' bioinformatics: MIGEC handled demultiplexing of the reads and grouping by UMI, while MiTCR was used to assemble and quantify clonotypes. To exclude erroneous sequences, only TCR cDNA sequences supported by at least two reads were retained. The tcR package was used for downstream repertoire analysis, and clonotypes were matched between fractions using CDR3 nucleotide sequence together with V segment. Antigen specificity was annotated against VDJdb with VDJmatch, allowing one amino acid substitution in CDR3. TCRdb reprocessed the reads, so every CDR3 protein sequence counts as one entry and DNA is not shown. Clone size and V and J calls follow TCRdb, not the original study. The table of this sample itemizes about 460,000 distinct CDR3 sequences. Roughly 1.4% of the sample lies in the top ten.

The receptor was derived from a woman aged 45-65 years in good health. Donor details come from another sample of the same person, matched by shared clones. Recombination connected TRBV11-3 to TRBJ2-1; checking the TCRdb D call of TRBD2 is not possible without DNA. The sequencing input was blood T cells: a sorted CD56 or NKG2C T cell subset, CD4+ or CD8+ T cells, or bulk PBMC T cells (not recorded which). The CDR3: CASTPAGGVGNEQFF.